Listed here is a single T cell receptor (beta chain). The antigen remains unidentified. The J segment lost 5 bases and the V segment lost 7 bases, leaving 7 bases of the junction unmatched. Germline V CDR1 and CDR2: SNHLY, FYNNEI. The CDR3 is made up of 14 amino acids. Clones were sequenced by immunoSEQ multiplex PCR, and TCRdb holds only the in-frame ones, with some missing. The sample consists of some 120,000 clones, roughly 85% of them appearing once. These data belong to a study of T cell responses to AZD1222 COVID-19 vaccine. Study results and limitations: There were repertoire samples only from the period after the peak T cell response. Only five or six AZD1222 recipients were seropositive at baseline. Females outnumbered males among donors, who were mostly white British; clonal diversity was possibly underestimated. Nearly half of spike-specific TCRs reportedly go after variant regions that carry no mutations.

This chain uses TRBV2 with TRBJ2-2, with TRBD2 identical over 7 bases. This sequence originates from an adult in good health. The material sequenced was peripheral blood, taken on day 0 of MenACWY control vaccination. CDR3 region: CASIGNSGTGELFF. The CDR3 DNA reads as TGTGCCAGCATTGGGAATAGCGGGACCGGGGAGCTGTTTTTT.